Below, 14 T cell receptor beta chains from the same sample are listed, as sequenced in a study of ipilimumab plus nivolumab after autologous stem cell transplantation. TCRdb's copy holds only in-frame clones and misses some; the assay was immunoSEQ multiplex PCR. This sample has some 25,000 clones; around 84% occur once, and the top ten carry 5.2%. Sample: PBMCs, taken in a trial of ipilimumab plus nivolumab as post-transplant consolidation. The receptors here all came from a male donor with diffuse large B-cell lymphoma.

The chain combines TRBV7-3 with TRBJ2-1; TRBD2 agrees at 11 bases. Germline V lookup: CDR1 SGHTA, CDR2 FQGTGA. CDR3 size: 15 residues. With V trimmed by 5 bases and J by 7 bases, 7 bases remained unmatched. CDR3 sequence reads: CASSRSGGVSNEQFF. CDR3 bases: TGTGCCAGCAGCCGTAGCGGGGGGGTCTCGAATGAGCAGTTCTTC.

The genes are TRBV6-5 and TRBJ1-2, with a possible D match to TRBD1 (5 bases). Trimming removed 2 bases at V and 12 bases at J, with 10 bases between. The CDR3 extends over 11 amino acids. Germline CDR1 MNHEY, CDR2 SVGAGI. In DNA form, the CDR3 reads TGTGCCAGCAGTTACGGGGCCTTCCACACCTTC. It codes for CASSYGAFHTF.

The chain carries TRBV2 and TRBJ1-2; 8 positions match TRBD1. Germline trimming cut 4 bases from V and 7 bases from J; bases unmatched to any gene: 5. Germline CDR1 SNHLY, CDR2 FYNNEI. The CDR3 runs to 13 residues. In nucleotides, the CDR3 is TGTGCCAGCAGTGCCAACAGGGGGGGTGGCTACACCTTC. This sequence encodes CASSANRGGGYTF.

The chain links TRBV4-1 to TRBJ1-1; D might be TRBD1 (5 bases). Per germline, CDR1 MGHRA and CDR2 YSYEKL. The CDR3 totals 16 residues. The germline V and J ends were trimmed by 4 bases and 1 base, with 16 bases remaining between them. CDR3 loop: CASSPSWLTENTEAFF. The CDR3 nucleotides read TGCGCCAGCAGCCCTTCCTGGTTGACAGAGAACACTGAAGCTTTCTTT.

The V and J genes are TRBV18 and TRBJ1-2, with D uncertain. The germline V gene has CDR1 KGHSH and CDR2 LQKENI. The ends were cut back, 2 bases at V and 2 bases at J, with 6 bases in the middle. The CDR3 contains 13 residues. The CDR3 bases are TGTGCCAGCTCACCAGGGCAGAACTATGGCTACACCTTC. Translation: CASSPGQNYGYTF.

The gene calls are TRBV6-1 and TRBJ2-1; D is unclear. The CDR3 length is 14 residues. Germline V CDR1 and CDR2: MNHNS, SASEGT. V was pared by 6 bases and J by 2 bases, with 11 bases between. The CDR3 loop reads CASSTVPPYNEQFF. In nucleotides, the CDR3 is TGTGCCAGCAGCACAGTCCCGCCCTACAATGAGCAGTTCTTC.

The CDR3 DNA reads TGCAGCGTTCGGCCAGGTGATACGAACACTGAAGCTTTCTTT. Encoded protein: CSVRPGDTNTEAFF. The rearrangement joins TRBV29-1 to TRBJ1-1; D gene ambiguous. The CDR3 loop spans 14 amino acids. The germline V gene has CDR1 SQVTM and CDR2 ANQGSEA. Trimming removed 5 bases from V and 1 base from J, with 14 bases in between.

The CDR3 region is CASSYSRRQSYGYTF. CDR3 DNA: TGTGCCAGCAGTTACTCTCGGCGCCAGAGCTATGGCTACACCTTC. The V gene is TRBV6-5, the J gene TRBJ1-2, with D uncertain. The ends were cut back, 0 bases at V and 4 bases at J, with 12 bases in the middle. The CDR3 spans 15 residues. Germline V gene lookup returns CDR1 MNHEY and CDR2 SVGAGI.

The chain joins TRBV19 to TRBJ1-1; the D is unclear. The CDR3 length is 14 residues. V was trimmed by 3 bases and J by 2 bases, leaving 10 bases between them. Germline V gene data show CDR1 as LNHDA and CDR2 as SQIVND (reference sequence). The DNA of the CDR3 is TGTGCCAGTAGTATTGTAGGCGGTAACACTGAAGCTTTCTTT. It yields the protein CASSIVGGNTEAFF. The whole variable domain, remainder taken from reference TRBV19 and TRBJ1-1, is DGGITQSPKYLFRKEGQNVTLSCEQNLNHDAMYWYRQDPGQGLRLIYYSQIVNDFQKGDIAEGYSVSREKKESFPLTVTSAQKNPTAFYLCASSIVGGNTEAFFGQGTRLTVV.

This clone was detected a few times. This chain links TRBV15 with TRBJ1-1, with a possible D match to TRBD1 (5 bases). Germline V lookup: CDR1 LNHNV, CDR2 YYDKDF (reference sequence). Trimming stripped 0 bases from V and 8 bases from J, with 13 bases between. The CDR3 contains 14 residues. CDR3 sequence: CATSRDSEGPEAFF. CDR3 DNA: TGTGCCACCAGCAGAGATAGTGAGGGACCAGAAGCTTTCTTT.

A single count supports this clone. V gene TRBV5-1 combines with J gene TRBJ2-7; D gene unclear. Trimming left V 1 base short and J 1 base short, with 9 bases between. The germline gives CDR1 SGHRS, CDR2 YFSETQ. The CDR3 covers 14 residues. This chain's CDR3 is CASSLIVGSYEQYF. The CDR3 DNA is TGCGCCAGCAGCTTGATTGTAGGGTCCTACGAGCAGTACTTC.

The chain links TRBV2 to TRBJ2-5, with 8 positions matching TRBD1. The trim removed 8 bases at V and 5 bases at J, leaving 4 bases unmatched. CDR3 size: 12 residues. The germline gives CDR1 SNHLY, CDR2 FYNNEI. Here the CDR3 DNA reads TGTGCCAGCGGACAGGGAAGGGAGACCCAGTACTTC. Translation gives CASGQGRETQYF.

The V call is TRBV15, the J call TRBJ1-1; 7 bases are a match to TRBD1. Germline trimming cut 2 bases from V and 5 bases from J; bases unmatched to any gene: 5. Germline lookup yields CDR1 LNHNV and CDR2 YYDKDF (reference sequence). The CDR3 covers 14 residues. CDR3 protein: CATSRTQGRTEAFF. The CDR3 bases are TGTGCCACCAGCAGAACACAGGGGAGGACTGAAGCTTTCTTT.

The chain couples TRBV19 to TRBJ1-2, with 7 bases aligning to TRBD1. With V trimmed by 4 bases and J by 8 bases, 16 bases remained unmatched. CDR3 size: 16 residues. Germline V CDR1 and CDR2: LNHDA, SQIVND (reference sequence). The CDR3 coding sequence is TGTGCCAGTAGTACGAACAGGGGACGCGGATCTATGGGCTACACCTTC. The encoded protein is CASSTNRGRGSMGYTF.